What follows are 27 T cell receptor beta chains derived from one specimen sequenced in a study of cytomegalovirus exposure and HLA in healthy donors. The PCR ran on 60 Vbeta and 13 Jbeta primers. Repertoires were generated with immunoSEQ multiplex PCR, while TCRdb's copy carries only in-frame clones and drops some. Among tens of thousands of clones, around three quarters were seen once, and the ten largest hold around 0.53%. Material for sequencing was PBMCs. Every receptor here comes from a man younger than 40 in good health and CMV-seronegative.

This chain joins TRBV7-2 and TRBJ1-4; D is perhaps TRBD1 (6 bases). The CDR3 runs to 15 residues. The V gene lost 1 base and the J gene lost 8 bases, with 14 bases spanning the gap. CDR1 SGHTA and CDR2 FQGNSA come from the germline V gene. The CDR3 DNA reads as TGTGCCAGCAGCTTAGAGGGGACGGGGGGCGAAAAACTGTTTTTT. It translates to CASSLEGTGGEKLFF.

The V call is TRBV5-1, the J call TRBJ2-7; a possible D gene is TRBD1 (6 bases). There are 14 residues in the CDR3. Per germline, CDR1 SGHRS and CDR2 YFSETQ. Trimming stripped 0 bases from V and 3 bases from J, with 10 bases between. The CDR3 DNA reads as TGCGCCAGCAGCTTGGACAGGGAAGGCTACGAGCAGTACTTC. As protein: CASSLDREGYEQYF.

There are many counts of this clone. The chain couples TRBV5-1 to TRBJ1-1; TRBD1 might be the D (6 bases). Per germline, CDR1 SGHRS and CDR2 YFSETQ. The CDR3 loop spans 14 amino acids. Trimming stripped 2 bases from V and 4 bases from J, with 12 bases between. CDR3 sequence reads: CASSFDRTITEAFF. The CDR3 coding sequence is TGCGCCAGCAGCTTCGACAGGACCATCACTGAAGCTTTCTTT.

This clone was detected only a few times. This chain connects TRBV28 to TRBJ1-2; tentatively, D is TRBD1 (6 bases). CDR1 and CDR2 from the germline V gene are MDHEN and SYDVKM. V shed 3 bases and J shed 2 bases, with 10 bases lying between them. The CDR3 spans 14 residues. The CDR3 DNA reads TGTGCCAGCAGTTTGGGGACAACAAACTATGGCTACACCTTC. Translation gives CASSLGTTNYGYTF.

This sequence joins TRBV9 and TRBJ1-1; 10 bases are shared with TRBD1. The V gene end was trimmed by 4 bases and the J gene end by 1 base; junction bases not matched to a gene: 4. CDR3 length: 15 residues. Germline V gene lookup returns CDR1 SGDLS and CDR2 YYNGEE. CDR3 loop: CASSPRTGGNTEAFF. CDR3 DNA: TGTGCCAGCAGCCCTCGGACAGGGGGGAACACTGAAGCTTTCTTT.

This chain links TRBV7-2 with TRBJ2-3, with 10 bases fitting TRBD2. Per the germline V gene, CDR1 is SGHTA and CDR2 is FQGNSA. V dropped 0 bases and J dropped 5; count of bases not matched to a gene: 2. CDR3 size: 15 residues. CDR3 DNA: TGTGCCAGCAGCTTAGCAGCGGGGGGGATAGATACGCAGTATTTT. As protein: CASSLAAGGIDTQYF.

The rearrangement links TRBV6-1 to TRBJ2-7, with D perhaps matching TRBD1 (6 bases). This CDR3 has 13 amino acids. Germline CDR1 is MNHNS and CDR2 is SASEGT. V dropped 3 bases and J dropped 3 bases, with 9 bases sitting between them. The chain's CDR3 is CASSDNRVYEQYV. The DNA of the CDR3 is TGTGCCAGCAGTGACAACAGGGTCTACGAGCAGTACGTC.

V is TRBV7-2 and J is TRBJ1-2; the D gene is possibly TRBD1 (6 bases). CDR3 length: 13 residues. From germline, CDR1 is SGHTA and CDR2 FQGNSA. Trimming stripped 2 bases from V and 10 bases from J, with 14 bases between. The CDR3 coding sequence is TGTGCCAGCAGCTTAAAGGACAGCGATTACTACACCTTC. This sequence encodes CASSLKDSDYYTF.

This chain uses TRBV11-3 with TRBJ1-4; D unresolved. Between the trimmed V and J ends, which lost 7 bases and 8 bases, there was a span of 17 bases. There are 14 residues in the CDR3. Germline V lookup: CDR1 SGHNT, CDR2 YENEEA. The CDR3 sequence is CASTKGGEREKLFF. The CDR3 bases are TGTGCCAGCACCAAAGGCGGGGAGAGGGAAAAACTGTTTTTT. Full variable domain (remainder filled in from reference TRBV11-3 and TRBJ1-4): EAGVVQSPRYKIIEKKQPVAFWCNPISGHNTLYWYLQNLGQGPELLIRYENEEAVDDSQLPKDRFSAERLKGVDSTLKIQPAELGDSAVYLCASTKGGEREKLFFGSGTQLSVL.

The V and J genes are TRBV18 and TRBJ2-2; 9 bases match TRBD1. The germline V gene has CDR1 KGHSH and CDR2 LQKENI. V shed 3 bases and J 3 bases; nucleotides not matched to a gene: 2. The CDR3 spans 15 residues. Here the CDR3 DNA reads TGTGCCAGCTCACCGGGACAGGGACACACCGGGGAGCTGTTTTTT. It yields the protein CASSPGQGHTGELFF.

V gene TRBV27 combines with J gene TRBJ1-6; D gene unclear. Deletions cut 3 bases from V and 9 bases from J, with 15 bases between. The CDR3 is made up of 15 amino acids. Germline V gives CDR1 MNHEY, CDR2 SMNVEV (reference sequence). The CDR3 sequence is CASSLADLRGSPLHF. CDR3 in DNA: TGTGCCAGCAGTTTGGCAGACCTTCGGGGTTCACCCCTCCACTTT.

CDR3 protein: CASSLYGTSGAETQYF. The CDR3 DNA is TGCGCCAGCAGCTTATATGGGACTAGCGGGGCCGAGACCCAGTACTTC. The rearrangement joins TRBV5-1 to TRBJ2-5; TRBD2 agrees at 13 bases. Germline V gives CDR1 SGHRS, CDR2 YFSETQ. This CDR3 is 16 amino acids long. V lost 2 bases to trimming and J lost 5 bases; unmatched junction nucleotides: 6.

A few counts support this clone. The rearrangement links TRBV6-1 to TRBJ1-4, with D possibly TRBD1 on 5 matching bases. Trimming removed 1 base at V and 11 bases at J, with 11 bases between. Germline V CDR1 and CDR2: MNHNS, SASEGT. The CDR3 is 13 residues long. CDR3 loop: CASSEEGVRKLFF. CDR3 sequence (DNA): TGTGCCAGCAGTGAAGAAGGGGTCAGGAAACTGTTTTTT.

The chain uses TRBV25-1 and TRBJ2-1; 8 bases align to TRBD2. V lost 1 base, J lost 0 bases, and 2 bases stayed unmatched. The CDR3 extends over 16 amino acids. Germline V gene lookup returns CDR1 MGHDK and CDR2 SYGVNS. The DNA of the CDR3 is TGTGCCAGCAGTGAATTGGCGGGAGGCTCCTACAATGAGCAGTTCTTC. It is translated as CASSELAGGSYNEQFF.

The chain couples TRBV4-3 to TRBJ2-1, with 10 positions matching TRBD1. V lost 4 bases, J lost 8 bases, and 8 bases stayed unmatched. The length of the CDR3 is 15 residues. Germline V gene data show CDR1 as LGHNA and CDR2 as YSLEER. The CDR3 sequence is CASSLGTGATYEQFF. The CDR3 region has the DNA TGCGCCAGCAGCCTTGGGACAGGGGCAACATATGAGCAGTTCTTC.

The chain combines TRBV5-8 with TRBJ2-2, with 10 bases matching TRBD1. CDR3 length: 16 residues. From germline, CDR1 is SGHTS and CDR2 YDEGEE. The junction had 6 bases not matched to a gene; V was cut back by 3 bases and J by 4 bases. The CDR3 DNA follows: TGTGCCAGCAGCTCCCGGACAGGGGGTGTCACCGGGGAGCTGTTTTTT. This encodes CASSSRTGGVTGELFF.

V usage is TRBV28 and J usage is TRBJ1-2; the match to TRBD1 covers 8 bases. Unmatched junction bases numbered 12, after V lost 6 bases and J lost 3 bases. Germline values: CDR1 MDHEN, CDR2 SYDVKM. This CDR3 has 16 residues. The CDR3 reads CASSISGTGVYYGYTF. CDR3 bases: TGTGCCAGCAGCATATCCGGGACAGGTGTATACTATGGCTACACCTTC.

This clone appeared once. The gene calls are TRBV5-1 and TRBJ2-1; 7 bases line up with TRBD2. Per germline, CDR1 SGHRS and CDR2 YFSETQ. This CDR3 is built from 17 residues. The junction had 9 bases not matched to a gene; V was cut back by 0 bases and J by 3 bases. CDR3 loop: CASSLVVGRELYNEQFF. CDR3 nucleotide sequence: TGCGCCAGCAGCTTGGTTGTTGGGCGGGAGCTCTACAATGAGCAGTTCTTC.

Details on this clone: One junction end does not reproduce the germline sequence, and a read error may be involved. The chain uses TRBV4-1 and TRBJ1-1; a possible D gene is TRBD1 (5 bases). The CDR3 totals 15 residues. The germline V gene has CDR1 MGHRA and CDR2 YSYEKL. The CDR3 is CANSLTGEMNTEAFF. The CDR3 bases are TGCGCCAACAGCCTCACAGGCGAGATGAACACTGAAGCTTTCTTT.

The chain is built from TRBV5-1 and TRBJ1-1; D gene ambiguous. This CDR3 contains 15 residues. Germline lookup yields CDR1 SGHRS and CDR2 YFSETQ. Trimming left V 0 bases short and J 1 base short, with 10 bases between. For the CDR3, the DNA is TGCGCCAGCAGCTTGGGCCCGGGATCGAACACTGAAGCTTTCTTT. Its translation: CASSLGPGSNTEAFF.

The DNA of the CDR3 is TGTGCCAGCAGTCGAGGGCAGAGCAATCAGCCCCAGCATTTT. Its protein product is CASSRGQSNQPQHF. This chain connects TRBV6-1 to TRBJ1-5; D not certain. CDR3 length: 14 residues. V shed 5 bases and J shed 1 base, with 9 bases lying between them. Germline V gene lookup returns CDR1 MNHNS and CDR2 SASEGT.

The genes are TRBV27 and TRBJ1-2; D is perhaps TRBD1 (6 bases). V gave up 5 bases and J gave up 7 bases, with 20 bases separating them. The CDR3 is made up of 15 amino acids. In germline, CDR1 is MNHEY, CDR2 SMNVEV (reference sequence). CDR3 residues: CASSKGIGTSLGYTF. CDR3 DNA sequence: TGTGCCAGCAGTAAGGGGATCGGGACATCGCTTGGCTACACCTTC.

The chain employs TRBV7-2 and TRBJ2-4; D is perhaps TRBD1 (6 bases). V was cut by 5 bases and J by 0 bases, with 11 bases left in between. The CDR3 covers 15 residues. Looked up from germline, CDR1 is SGHTA and CDR2 is FQGNSA. The CDR3 DNA sequence: TGTGCCAGCAGCGTTACAGGGCTAGCCAAAAACATTCAGTACTTC. Its protein is CASSVTGLAKNIQYF.

This chain joins TRBV14 and TRBJ1-1, with D hard to call. From germline, CDR1 is SGHDN and CDR2 FVKESK. This CDR3 is 13 amino acids long. Deletions cut 1 base from V and 11 bases from J, with 14 bases between. CDR3 nucleotides: TGTGCCAGCAGCCAAGGTTCCAGAGGAGTTGCTTTCTTT. Its translation is CASSQGSRGVAFF.

This clone was seen once. The V call is TRBV29-1, the J call TRBJ1-2, with 11 bases fitting TRBD1. The CDR3 is made up of 17 amino acids. The junction had 10 bases not matched to a gene; V was cut back by 0 bases and J by 4 bases. From germline, CDR1 is SQVTM and CDR2 ANQGSEA. CDR3 amino acids: CSVEERIRGQGGYGYTF. In DNA form, the CDR3 reads TGCAGCGTTGAAGAGAGAATCCGGGGACAGGGGGGCTATGGCTACACCTTC.

The genes are TRBV25-1 and TRBJ1-2; D unresolved. There are 13 residues in the CDR3. Trimming took 2 bases from V and 4 from J, leaving 8 bases between them. Germline assignment: CDR1 MGHDK and CDR2 SYGVNS. CDR3 in DNA: TGTGCCAGCAGTGAACTCGCGTTCTATGGCTACACCTTC. Translated: CASSELAFYGYTF.

The V gene is TRBV27, the J gene TRBJ2-7, with 9 bases matching TRBD1. With 3 bases clipped from V and 2 bases from J, the junction kept 5 bases outside the gene matches. The CDR3 totals 15 residues. Looked up from germline, CDR1 is MNHEY and CDR2 is SMNVEV (reference sequence). In DNA, the CDR3 is TGTGCCAGCAGTTTCTCCGGGACAGGGACCTACGAGCAGTACTTC. It is translated as CASSFSGTGTYEQYF.